This note documents a single TCR beta chain sequence. As yet, its antigen is unknown. Germline V gives CDR1 GTSNPN, CDR2 SVGIG (reference sequence). With 0 bases removed from V and 7 bases from J, the gap between germline ends came to 10 bases. The CDR3 runs 13 residues. It was the roughly 110-subject validation cohort, separate from the approximately 620-subject first cohort, to which the donors belonged. The data stem from a study of cytomegalovirus exposure and HLA in healthy donors. Study outcomes and limitations: The investigators catalogued 164 TCR beta chains as cytomegalovirus-associated.

Only in-frame clones appear in the TCRdb table, and some are missing; sequencing was by immunoSEQ multiplex PCR. Among over 200,000 clones, roughly 87% were seen once, and the ten largest hold approximately 2%. The gene calls are TRBV30 and TRBJ1-5; D call uncertain. Sequencing was carried out using PBMCs. The TCR originated in a woman aged 18-29 years in good health and CMV-seropositive. The CDR3 nucleotides read TGTGCCTGGAGTGTAAACGGTTGGCAGCCCCAGCATTTT. It yields the protein CAWSVNGWQPQHF.